The present T cell receptor beta chain was sequenced within a study of blood T cell repertoires in COVID-19. Study summary: The analysed material was cDNA or gDNA that came from T cells, B-cell-depleted T cells, or PBMCs.

In the original workflow: For nucleated cells, counts were estimated from reference gene primer amplification. Produced via immunoSEQ multiplex PCR; TCRdb's table is partial and in-frame only. Clonal size and the V and J genes are those of that table, whereas D and trimming came from the DNA. The sample includes about 230,000 clones, approximately 87% of them seen just once. Trimming shortened V by 1 base and J by 5 bases, and 12 bases separated the two germline ends. This CDR3 is 14 amino acids long. Germline assignment: CDR1 KGHSH and CDR2 LQKENI. The V gene is TRBV18, the J gene TRBJ2-7, with D perhaps TRBD2 (5 bases). The sample consisted of peripheral blood. The TCR was taken from a woman between 65 and 79 years old with active or convalescent COVID-19. CDR3: CASSPRASIDEQYF. In DNA, the CDR3 is TGTGCCAGCTCACCACGGGCTAGCATCGACGAGCAGTACTTC. The full variable domain, completed using reference TRBV18 and TRBJ2-7, is NAGVMQNPRHLVRRRGQEARLRCSPMKGHSHVYWYRQLPEEGLKFMVYLQKENIIDESGMPKERFSAEFPKEGPSILRIQQVVRGDSAAYFCASSPRASIDEQYFGPGTRLTVT.